These 30 T cell receptor beta chains originate from one sample sequenced in a study of human versus mouse CDR3 diversity and MHC coevolution. TCRdb's table, derived via immunoSEQ multiplex PCR, lists solely in-frame clones and lacks some. This repertoire shows approximately 81,000 clones, 80% to 95% found once; its top ten account for approximately 1.4%. The sequencing input was naive CD4+ T cells from blood. Specified subset: CD45RO-negative CD62L-positive naive CD4 T cells. The source of these receptors is a person between 25 and 69 years old in good health.

To note about this clone: This specimen includes other DNA sequences encoding the same CDR3. The rearrangement joins TRBV7-2 to TRBJ2-7; TRBD1 agrees at 9 bases. The CDR3 is 14 residues long. Germline V gives CDR1 SGHTA, CDR2 FQGNSA. V dropped 9 bases and J dropped 1; count of bases not matched to a gene: 7. The CDR3, as DNA: TGTGCCAGTAGCCTAGGGACAGGGTCCTACGAGCAGTACTTC. It translates to CASSLGTGSYEQYF.

The V call is TRBV29-1, the J call TRBJ2-2; TRBD1 matches 9 bases. Germline lookup yields CDR1 SQVTM and CDR2 ANQGSEA. J was trimmed by 6 bases and V by 6 bases; bases with no gene match: 5. This CDR3 contains 13 residues. CDR3 sequence reads: CSVDRGGSGELFF. For the CDR3, the DNA is TGCAGCGTGGACAGGGGAGGGTCCGGGGAGCTGTTTTTT.

The V and J genes are TRBV4-3 and TRBJ2-7; 9 bases align to TRBD1. V shed 3 bases and J 0 bases; nucleotides not matched to a gene: 6. CDR1 LGHNA and CDR2 YSLEER come from the germline V gene. The CDR3 is 16 amino acids. This CDR3 is CASSHASTGGSYEQYF. CDR3 coding DNA: TGCGCCAGCAGCCACGCGTCGACAGGGGGCTCCTACGAGCAGTACTTC.

The chain combines TRBV18 with TRBJ2-1; the match to TRBD2 covers 14 bases. The germline V gene encodes CDR1 KGHSH and CDR2 LQKENI. Trimming at V came to 3 bases and at J to 7 bases, leaving 5 bases not matched to a gene. This CDR3 comprises 16 residues. The CDR3 DNA follows: TGTGCCAGCTCACCGAAGGGACTAGCGGGAGTTAATGAGCAGTTCTTC. Protein sequence: CASSPKGLAGVNEQFF.

Only one count was recorded for this clone. This chain uses TRBV10-2 with TRBJ2-5, with 7 bases fitting TRBD1. Germline loops: CDR1 WSHSY, CDR2 SAAADI. The CDR3 runs 15 residues. V trimming: 1 base; J trimming: 3 bases; junction bases outside the gene matches: 5. In DNA form, the CDR3 reads TGCGCCAGCAGTGAGTGGGGACAGATAGAAGAGACCCAGTACTTC. It specifies CASSEWGQIEETQYF.

The chain is built from TRBV29-1 and TRBJ1-1; maybe TRBD1 (6 bases). Per the germline V gene, CDR1 is SQVTM and CDR2 is ANQGSEA. This CDR3 contains 10 residues. With 7 bases removed from V and 10 bases from J, the gap between germline ends came to 13 bases. CDR3 amino acids: CSAGEGGAFF. The CDR3 region has the DNA TGCAGCGCGGGGGAGGGGGGAGCTTTCTTT.

This clone showed up just once. This rearrangement joins TRBV5-5 to TRBJ2-1; possibly TRBD2 for D (5 bases). CDR1 is SGHKS and CDR2 is YYEKEE in the germline V gene (reference sequence). This CDR3 is built from 16 residues. The V and J ends lost 2 bases and 0 bases respectively, with 12 bases between them. Written as DNA, the CDR3 is TGTGCCAGCAGCTTAGACCCGGGGAGCTCCTACAATGAGCAGTTCTTC. As protein: CASSLDPGSSYNEQFF. The whole variable domain, filled in from reference TRBV5-5 and TRBJ2-1, reads DAGVTQSPTHLIKTRGQQVTLRCSPISGHKSVSWYQQVLGQGPQFIFQYYEKEERGRGNFPDRFSARQFPNYSSELNVNALLLGDSALYLCASSLDPGSSYNEQFFGPGTRLTVL.

V and J are TRBV7-9 and TRBJ2-4, with D perhaps TRBD2 (5 bases). With 3 bases removed from V and 0 bases from J, the gap between germline ends came to 18 bases. There are 18 residues in the CDR3. Germline V lookup: CDR1 SEHNR, CDR2 FQNEAQ (reference sequence). CDR3 protein: CASSFGPSGSLAKNIQYF. Written as DNA, the CDR3 is TGTGCCAGCAGCTTCGGACCCAGCGGTTCCCTAGCCAAAAACATTCAGTACTTC.

The chain carries TRBV7-6 and TRBJ2-1; a weak D match, TRBD2 (5 bases). Trimming removed 5 bases from V and 5 bases from J, with 16 bases in between. CDR1 and CDR2 (germline): SGHVS, FNYEAQ. This CDR3 is 15 amino acids long. The CDR3 coding sequence is TGTGCCAGCAGCCCAGGAGGCCCGCCAAACAATGAGCAGTTCTTC. It translates to CASSPGGPPNNEQFF.

The CDR3 sequence is CASSLGGGNTEAFF. The CDR3, as DNA: TGCGCCAGCAGCTTGGGAGGGGGAAACACTGAAGCTTTCTTT. The chain joins TRBV5-1 to TRBJ1-1, with TRBD1 as a possible D gene (6 bases). V was trimmed by 0 bases and J by 2 bases, leaving 8 bases between them. The CDR3 is 14 residues long. Germline lookup yields CDR1 SGHRS and CDR2 YFSETQ.

The chain combines TRBV5-1 with TRBJ2-1, with 9 bases identical to TRBD2. CDR1 SGHRS and CDR2 YFSETQ come from the germline V gene. V gave up 0 bases and J gave up 7 bases; unmatched junction bases: 5. This CDR3 contains 15 residues. The CDR3 DNA reads TGCGCCAGCAGCTTGGTGGCTAGCGGGAATAATGAGCAGTTCTTC. Translating gives CASSLVASGNNEQFF.

A single count supports this clone. The chain carries TRBV9 and TRBJ2-1, with TRBD1 matching over 7 bases. Germline V gene lookup returns CDR1 SGDLS and CDR2 YYNGEE. V was clipped by 7 bases and J by 7 bases; unmatched bases: 14. CDR3 size: 15 residues. The CDR3 spells CASSDTGTALNEQFF. The DNA for the CDR3 is TGTGCCAGCTCCGACACCGGGACAGCTTTGAATGAGCAGTTCTTC.

A single count supports this clone. This chain connects TRBV7-9 to TRBJ2-7; maybe TRBD2 (6 bases). The CDR3 is 14 amino acids. CDR1 SEHNR and CDR2 FQNEAQ come from the germline V gene (reference sequence). The V gene lost 5 bases and the J gene lost 3 bases, with 14 bases spanning the gap. CDR3 nucleotides: TGTGCCAGCAGCCGGGCCGGGCGGGACTACGAGCAGTACTTC. This gives the protein CASSRAGRDYEQYF.

The J gene is TRBJ2-7, the V gene TRBV30; 7 bases map to TRBD2. The CDR3 contains 14 residues. V gave up 3 bases and J gave up 10 bases; unmatched junction bases: 15. The V gene's germline CDR1 is GTSNPN and CDR2 SVGIG (reference sequence). The CDR3 coding sequence is TGTGCCTGGAGCGGCGGGGGAAGTAGGGAGACTCAGTACTTC. It translates to CAWSGGGSRETQYF.

The chain couples TRBV28 to TRBJ2-3; 11 nucleotides line up with TRBD2. Germline trimming cut 5 bases from V and 5 bases from J; bases unmatched to any gene: 3. This CDR3 has 14 residues. Germline CDR1 is MDHEN and CDR2 is SYDVKM. CDR3 region: CASSPGTSGDTQYF. CDR3 coding DNA: TGTGCCAGCAGTCCGGGGACTAGCGGAGATACGCAGTATTTT.

The chain employs TRBV19 and TRBJ2-3; TRBD2 matches 15 bases. The V and J ends lost 5 bases and 2 bases, in that order; junction bases with no gene match: 5. The CDR3 extends over 17 amino acids. Germline V CDR1 and CDR2: LNHDA, SQIVND (reference sequence). CDR3 region: CASSLGTSGGSTDTQYF. The CDR3 DNA reads TGTGCCAGTAGTCTGGGGACTAGCGGGGGGTCCACAGATACGCAGTATTTT.

This clone was observed once. This chain links TRBV5-1 with TRBJ1-3; the D gene is possibly TRBD1 (5 bases). Trimming removed 0 bases from V and 4 bases from J, with 11 bases in between. The CDR3 has 15 amino acids. Germline V CDR1 and CDR2: SGHRS, YFSETQ. The CDR3 loop is CASSLGATVGNTIYF. The CDR3 nucleotides are TGCGCCAGCAGCTTGGGGGCGACAGTCGGAAACACCATATATTTT.

The rearrangement links TRBV19 to TRBJ2-5; possibly TRBD1 for D (9 bases). TRBJ2-7 matches the DNA end more closely, so the J call is doubtful. The CDR3 spans 16 residues. The germline V gene encodes CDR1 LNHDA and CDR2 SQIVND (reference sequence). CDR3 nucleotides: TGTGCCAGTAGTATGTCCAGGGACAGGGCGGGGGGCGAGCAGTACTTC. Translating gives CASSMSRDRAGGEQYF.

This sequence joins TRBV7-3 and TRBJ2-1, with 8 bases that match TRBD1. CDR3 size: 14 residues. Unmatched junction bases numbered 8, after V lost 5 bases and J lost 8 bases. Germline CDR1 reads SGHTA; CDR2 reads FQGTGA. The CDR3 DNA follows: TGTGCCAGCAGCCGACAGGGGATTAGCGATGAGCAGTTCTTC. Residues: CASSRQGISDEQFF.

The chain uses TRBV5-1 and TRBJ1-4; TRBD1 might be the D (5 bases). V lost 3 bases and J 0 bases, leaving 6 bases between the germline ends. CDR1 SGHRS and CDR2 YFSETQ come from the germline V gene. The CDR3 sequence is 14 residues long. CDR3 sequence: CASSSGSTNEKLFF. The CDR3 coding sequence is TGCGCCAGCAGCTCAGGGTCAACTAATGAAAAACTGTTTTTT. The complete variable domain, with remaining parts taken from reference TRBV5-1 and TRBJ1-4, reads KAGVTQTPRYLIKTRGQQVTLSCSPISGHRSVSWYQQTPGQGLQFLFEYFSETQRNKGNFPGRFSGRQFSNSRSEMNVSTLELGDSALYLCASSSGSTNEKLFFGSGTQLSVL.

The table lists this clone with a count of one. Other DNA sequences in the same sample also yield this CDR3. The chain is built from TRBV18 and TRBJ2-3; a possible D gene is TRBD2 (5 bases). V was cut by 3 bases and J by 4 bases, with 14 bases left in between. The CDR3 has 15 residues. Germline-derived CDR1 and CDR2 are KGHSH and LQKENI. This CDR3 is CASSPVVAMADTQYF. In DNA form, the CDR3 reads TGTGCCAGCTCACCGGTCGTAGCGATGGCAGATACGCAGTATTTT.

V and J are TRBV6-5 and TRBJ2-7, with no clear D. Trimming shortened V by 2 bases and J by 5 bases, and 13 bases separated the two germline ends. The CDR3 is 14 amino acids. CDR1 and CDR2 (germline): MNHEY, SVGAGI. CDR3 region: CASSYLAAVHEQYF. CDR3 DNA: TGTGCCAGCAGTTACCTCGCCGCGGTTCACGAGCAGTACTTC.

The chain couples TRBV7-9 to TRBJ1-1; 9 nucleotides line up with TRBD1. Trimming removed 1 base from V and 2 bases from J; junction bases left unmatched: 2. CDR1 SEHNR and CDR2 FQNEAQ come from the germline V gene (reference sequence). This CDR3 contains 15 residues. The CDR3 nucleotides read TGTGCCAGCAGCTTAGAGGGACAGGGTAACACTGAAGCTTTCTTT. It codes for CASSLEGQGNTEAFF.

The V gene is TRBV30, the J gene TRBJ1-6, with TRBD1 identical over 9 bases. Losses at the gene ends were 5 bases for V and 7 bases for J; bases not matched to a gene: 3. The CDR3 length is 13 residues. CDR1 is GTSNPN and CDR2 is SVGIG in the germline V gene (reference sequence). The CDR3 DNA follows: TGTGCCTGGGCCGGGACAGGGAATTCACCCCTCCACTTT. Its protein product is CAWAGTGNSPLHF.

The V and J genes are TRBV12-2 and TRBJ2-7; TRBD1 is taken as the D call from the table, unchecked against the DNA. TRBV12-2 corresponds to a pseudogene. This CDR3 is 16 amino acids long. The DNA of the CDR3 is TGTGCAAGTCGCTTTTCAACCGGGACAGGGAAGGAAGAGCAGTACTTC. This codes for CASRFSTGTGKEEQYF.

CDR3: CAISQPNRGPNEQYF. The DNA of the CDR3 is TGTGCCATCAGTCAACCGAACAGGGGTCCCAACGAGCAGTACTTC. This chain joins TRBV10-3 and TRBJ2-7; 7 bases are a match to TRBD1. The ends lost 5 bases at V and 5 bases at J; junction bases unmatched: 12. Looked up from germline, CDR1 is ENHRY and CDR2 is SYGVKD. This CDR3 comprises 15 residues.

This rearrangement joins TRBV5-6 to TRBJ2-7; 7 bases fit TRBD1. The CDR3 runs to 15 residues. Germline lookup yields CDR1 SGHDT and CDR2 YYEEEE. Trimming removed 4 bases from V and 2 bases from J; junction bases left unmatched: 9. The chain's CDR3 is CASSRSRDRTYEQYF. The CDR3 DNA follows: TGTGCCAGCAGCCGGTCCCGGGACAGAACCTACGAGCAGTACTTC.

The rearrangement uses TRBV7-3 and TRBJ2-1; 10 bases align to TRBD2. The CDR3 has 19 residues. J lost 4 bases, V lost 2 bases, and 14 bases had no gene match. Germline V gene lookup returns CDR1 SGHTA and CDR2 FQGTGA. For the CDR3, the DNA is TGTGCCAGCAGCTTAGGACGGTCGGGGGGACTAGCGATTTACAATGAGCAGTTCTTC. Its protein product is CASSLGRSGGLAIYNEQFF.

The chain joins TRBV28 to TRBJ1-5, with a possible D match to TRBD1 (6 bases). With 5 bases removed from V and 0 bases from J, the gap between germline ends came to 8 bases. The CDR3 contains 14 residues. Germline V lookup: CDR1 MDHEN, CDR2 SYDVKM. The CDR3 DNA is TGTGCCAGCAGTAGGGACAATAGCAATCAGCCCCAGCATTTT. Encoded protein: CASSRDNSNQPQHF.

The chain uses TRBV6-1 and TRBJ2-7; D is ambiguous. The CDR3 extends over 12 amino acids. V was pared by 5 bases and J by 0 bases, with 5 bases between. CDR1 and CDR2 (germline): MNHNS, SASEGT. CDR3 bases: TGTGCCAGCAGTCCGAGCTCCTACGAGCAGTACTTC. This sequence encodes CASSPSSYEQYF.